These T cell receptor beta chains were read from a single sample in a study of Ad26.COV2.S vaccination and SARS-CoV-2 variants. Only in-frame clones appear in the TCRdb table, and some are missing; sequencing was by immunoSEQ multiplex PCR. Of about half a million clones in the sample, about 88% are singletons; the top ten hold about 1.7%. The sample consisted of peripheral blood, taken in a trial of Ad26.COV2.S vaccine versus placebo. These receptors all come from a person between 18 and 65 years old who received the Ad26.COV2.S COVID-19 vaccine or a placebo. CDR3s include the opening cysteine and the closing phenylalanine or tryptophan. D genes are given only for firm matches. A clone size is listed for some rows: how often the clone was seen (once, few, many), or a class if it is expanded.

clone size	V gene	D gene	J gene	CDR3 DNA	CDR3 protein
.	TRBV7-2	TRBD1	TRBJ1-1	TGTGCCAGCAGCTTAGGGACAGGGTGGACGACTGAAGCTTTCTTT	CASSLGTGWTTEAFF
.	TRBV6-5	.	TRBJ2-2	TGTGCCAGCAAACGCGTCGGACAGAACACCGGGGAGCTGTTTTTT	CASKRVGQNTGELFF
.	TRBV29-1	.	TRBJ1-1	TGCAGCGCCGGGGAGGTTGAAGCTTTCTTT	CSAGEVEAFF
once	TRBV29-1	.	TRBJ1-2	TGCAGCGTTGAGCCGGGCTATGGCTACACCTTC	CSVEPGYGYTF
.	TRBV27	.	TRBJ2-7	TGTGCCAGCAGTTTAGTCGGATCTTCCTACGAGCAGTACTTC	CASSLVGSSYEQYF
.	TRBV3-1/TRBV3-2	.	TRBJ2-3	TGTGCCAGCAGCCGCGGAAACACAGATACGCAGTATTTT	CASSRGNTDTQYF
.	TRBV7-9	TRBD2	TRBJ2-1	TGTGCCAGCAGCTTAGCCCCATACAGACTAGCGGGGGGGCGGTATGAGCAGTTCTTC	CASSLAPYRLAGGRYEQFF
.	TRBV18	.	TRBJ2-4	TGTGCCAGCTCACTTTTCGACAGACCCCTTGGGGACATTCAGTACTTC	CASSLFDRPLGDIQYF
.	TRBV6-1	.	TRBJ1-4	TGTGCCAGCAGTGATGGACAGCCCGAGAATGAAAAACTGTTTTTT	CASSDGQPENEKLFF
.	TRBV6-5	.	TRBJ2-7	TGTGCCACCAAGGGGGTTTCCTACGAGCAGTACTTC	CATKGVSYEQYF
.	TRBV7-3	.	TRBJ1-1	TGTGCCAGCAGCAAAACTTGGCTCACTGAAGCTTTCTTT	CASSKTWLTEAFF
.	TRBV14	.	TRBJ1-6	TGTGCCAGCAGCTTACCGGGAGCTTCACCCCTCCACTTT	CASSLPGASPLHF
.	TRBV25-1	.	TRBJ1-4	TGTGCCAGCAGTGAATCGAGGGAAGTAAGAGAAAAACTGTTTTTT	CASSESREVREKLFF
.	TRBV10-1	.	TRBJ2-2	TGCGCCAGCAGCCCCAACACCTATCCGCGTACCGGGGAGCTGTTTTTT	CASSPNTYPRTGELFF
.	TRBV18	TRBD2	TRBJ2-3	TGTGCCAGCTCCCTACTGAGCGGGAGGCCCACAGATACGCAGTATTTT	CASSLLSGRPTDTQYF
.	TRBV7-9	.	TRBJ1-1	TGTGCCAGCAGCTTAGGGGTAGCGGTGAACACTGAAGCTTTCTTT	CASSLGVAVNTEAFF
.	TRBV11-3	TRBD1	TRBJ2-3	TGTGCCAGCAGCTTAGGGGGCCCTTGGACAGGGAAGGATACAGATACGCAGTATTTT	CASSLGGPWTGKDTDTQYF
.	TRBV29-1	.	TRBJ2-3	TGCAGCGTTGAAGATCTAGGGGGGGCACAGGGAACAGATACGCAGTATTTT	CSVEDLGGAQGTDTQYF
.	TRBV9	.	TRBJ1-6	TGTGCCAGCAGCGTCCGACAGTTTTCACCCCTCCACTTT	CASSVRQFSPLHF
.	TRBV10-3	.	TRBJ2-5	TGTGCCATCAGTGAGTCGGGACGGCAAGAGACCCAGTACTTC	CAISESGRQETQYF
.	TRBV7-3	.	TRBJ2-3	TGTGCCAGCAGCTTAAGCGGGACCCGCACAGATACGCAGTATTTT	CASSLSGTRTDTQYF
.	TRBV3-1/TRBV3-2	.	TRBJ1-1	TGTGCCAGCAGCCTCGACAGTGAAGCTTTCTTT	CASSLDSEAFF
.	TRBV11-2	.	TRBJ1-2	TGTGCCAGCACCCCATCCTATGGCTACACCTTC	CASTPSYGYTF
.	TRBV4-2	.	TRBJ2-7	TGTGCCAGCAGCCAAGATTCTCGGGGAACCTACGAGCAGTACTTC	CASSQDSRGTYEQYF
once	TRBV21-1	.	TRBJ1-3	TGTGCCAGCAGCAAACCAGGGCCGCTAAACACCATATATTTT	CASSKPGPLNTIYF
.	TRBV2	.	TRBJ2-1	TGTGCCACCTTTGGGGGGTTCTTC	CATFGGFF
.	TRBV5-4	.	TRBJ2-1	TGTGCCAGCAGCTTTTGGGGGGGCTTGTCCTACAATGAGCAGTTCTTC	CASSFWGGLSYNEQFF
.	TRBV2	.	TRBJ1-5	TGTGCCAGCAGGGCCTCCGGGACGGGGTCACCTCAGCCCCAGCATTTT	CASRASGTGSPQPQHF
.	TRBV24-1	.	TRBJ1-1	TGTGCCACCAGTGTGGGCTGGGGCACTGAAGCTTTCTTT	CATSVGWGTEAFF
.	TRBV6-5	.	TRBJ2-7	TGTGCCAGCAGGAAGGGGGGGTCCACCACCTACGAGCAGTACTTC	CASRKGGSTTYEQYF
.	TRBV10-2	.	TRBJ1-1	TGCGCCACCTCGGGACGGTTCACTGAAGCTTTCTTT	CATSGRFTEAFF
.	TRBV19	TRBD1	TRBJ1-1	TGTGCCAGTAGTGCAGGACAGGAGTTATTTCTGTCTTTCTTT	CASSAGQELFLSFF
.	TRBV6-1	.	TRBJ2-1	TGTGCCAGCAGTGAACACACAGGGGGGAGGGGTCCGTTCTTC	CASSEHTGGRGPFF
.	TRBV7-6	.	TRBJ2-1	TGTGCCAGCAGCACCCGGATGGGAAGCTCCTACAATGAGCAGTTCTTC	CASSTRMGSSYNEQFF
once	TRBV5-1	TRBD2	TRBJ2-7	TGCGCCAGCGCTGACGGGGGGGCAGGTTACGAGCAGTACTTC	CASADGGAGYEQYF
.	TRBV28	TRBD1	TRBJ1-3	TGTGCCAGCAGTTCGGGACAGTGGGGAAACACCATATATTTT	CASSSGQWGNTIYF
.	TRBV7-8	.	TRBJ2-7	TGTGCCAGCAGCTCTTACGTCGAGCAGTACTTC	CASSSYVEQYF
.	TRBV7-7	.	TRBJ2-5	TGTGCTAGCAGCTTACTCGGAGGACAAGAGACCCAGTACTTC	CASSLLGGQETQYF
.	TRBV5-1	.	TRBJ1-4	TGCGCCAGCAGCTTTTCGAAGGCAACTAATGAAAAACTGTTTTTT	CASSFSKATNEKLFF
.	TRBV25-1	.	TRBJ2-2	TGTGCCAGCAAGGGGGGGTCCGGGGAGCTGTTTTTT	CASKGGSGELFF
.	TRBV18	.	TRBJ2-1	TGTGCCAGCTCACCAGCGGGACCAGGTCATTACTACAATGAGCAGTTCTTC	CASSPAGPGHYYNEQFF
.	TRBV2	TRBD1	TRBJ2-5	TGTGCCAGCAGGAACAGGGGGCTAGAGACCCAGTACTTC	CASRNRGLETQYF
few	TRBV2	.	TRBJ1-2	TGTGTTACAAATCGCCAGGCGTACAGAGGAGGCTACACCTTC	CVTNRQAYRGGYTF
.	TRBV14	.	TRBJ2-2	TGTGCCAGCAGCCAAAAGAGGAGGACTACCGGGGAGCTGTTTTTT	CASSQKRRTTGELFF
.	TRBV11-2	.	TRBJ1-2	TGTGCCAGCAGCTTAGTGGGGTCCCCGACGGAGCTCTATGGCTACACCTTC	CASSLVGSPTELYGYTF
.	TRBV5-1	TRBD2	TRBJ2-3	TGCGCCAGCAGCTTGGGGCCTAGCGGTAGCACAGATACGCAGTATTTT	CASSLGPSGSTDTQYF
.	TRBV5-6	.	TRBJ2-5	TGTGCCAGCAGCTTGGGGGGGATTCAGTACTTC	CASSLGGIQYF
.	TRBV6-2/TRBV6-3	.	TRBJ1-5	TGTGCCAGCAGTTACGAGGGGATCCAGCCCCAGCATTTT	CASSYEGIQPQHF
.	TRBV4-1	.	TRBJ1-2	TGCGCCAGCAGCCAAGATGGTGAGGGCCCAACCTTC	CASSQDGEGPTF
once	TRBV19	.	TRBJ2-1	TGTGCCAGTAGTATAGATCGGGGGACTTTAACCGCCGAGCAGTTCTTC	CASSIDRGTLTAEQFF
.	TRBV2	.	TRBJ2-7	TGTGCCAGCAGTATGAGCGGGTCCCACCACGAGCAGTACTTC	CASSMSGSHHEQYF
.	TRBV6-5	.	TRBJ1-3	TGTGCCAGCAGAAGTGGAACCACTCGGAACACCATATATTTT	CASRSGTTRNTIYF
.	TRBV6-6	.	TRBJ1-3	TGTGCCAGCTCCCCGGGAAGCGTTGGAAACACCATATATTTT	CASSPGSVGNTIYF
.	TRBV18	.	TRBJ1-1	TGTGCCAGCTCACCAAGACACGGGAACACTGAAGCTTTCTTT	CASSPRHGNTEAFF
.	TRBV11-2	TRBD2	TRBJ2-7	TGTGCCAGCAGCCGTGGGACTAGCGGGAGGTCCAACGAGCAGTACTTC	CASSRGTSGRSNEQYF
.	TRBV19	.	TRBJ1-4	TGTGCCAGTAGGGTGAGAGGTTTGGGTGAAAAACTGTTTTTT	CASRVRGLGEKLFF
.	TRBV13	TRBD2	TRBJ2-7	TGTGCCAGCAGCCCCGGGACTAGCCGTTCCTACGAGCAGTACTTC	CASSPGTSRSYEQYF